Presented here are 2 T cell receptor beta chains from one specimen sequenced in a study of blood T cell repertoires in COVID-19. The method was immunoSEQ multiplex PCR; TCRdb's version includes in-frame clones alone and lacks a portion of them. The sample has roughly 340,000 clones, approximately 87% seen once. Sequencing used peripheral blood. The receptors originated from a woman aged 45-59 years with COVID-19, enrolled during active disease.

As to this clone: Other DNA sequences in this specimen translate into the identical CDR3. The chain is built from TRBV18 and TRBJ2-5, with D uncertain. V was shortened by 2 bases and J by 1 base, with 5 bases between the two germline ends. The CDR3 is 13 amino acids. The germline V gene encodes CDR1 KGHSH and CDR2 LQKENI. The CDR3 region has the DNA TGTGCCAGCTCACCAGCGCCCCAAGAGACCCAGTACTTC. It yields the protein CASSPAPQETQYF.

In the case of this clone: One end of the junction does not line up with germline, which may come from a read error. The chain has TRBV15 and TRBJ1-1; TRBD1 is a possible D gene (5 bases). The CDR3 has 15 residues. Germline V gene data show CDR1 as LNHNV and CDR2 as YYDKDF (reference sequence). The CDR3 sequence is CAASGALWTHTEAFF. The CDR3 nucleotides read TGTGCCGCCAGCGGAGCCCTATGGACACACACTGAAGCTTTCTTT.